Presented here are 4 T cell receptor beta chains from one specimen sequenced in a study of CD8+CD57+ T cells in acquired aplastic anemia. TCR beta VDJ and CDR3 profiles were obtained from a genomic DNA template. TCRdb passed the reads through MiXCR, listing each CDR3 protein once. Among about 180,000 distinct CDR3 sequences listed, around 48% were seen once. The authors sequenced patients whose flow cytometry had shown CD8+CD57+ cell expansion. Sequenced input: sorted CD4+, CD8+, or CD8+CD57+ T cells (not recorded which) from PBMCs. These receptors were obtained from a human donor with aplastic anemia.

This clonotype was counted ten times or more. The chain couples TRBV6-1 to TRBJ1-2, with 10 positions matching TRBD1. The junction had 6 bases not matched to a gene; V was cut back by 7 bases and J by 4 bases. The germline V gene encodes CDR1 MNHNS and CDR2 SASEGT. The CDR3 contains 14 residues. This CDR3 is CASIPTGGGYGYTF. The CDR3 DNA sequence: TGTGCCAGCATACCGACAGGGGGCGGCTATGGCTACACCTTC.

This clonotype occurred many times. The gene calls are TRBV12-3 or TRBV12-4 and TRBJ2-7; D gene ambiguous. The CDR3 length is 13 residues. V shed 6 bases and J shed 1 base, with 10 bases lying between them. CDR3 DNA: TGTGCCAGCAGCTACATTTTTTCCTACGAGCAGTACTTC. It encodes CASSYIFSYEQYF.

This clonotype occurred a few times. The rearrangement joins TRBV19 to TRBJ1-4; 12 positions match TRBD1. CDR1 and CDR2 from the germline V gene are LNHDA and SQIVND (reference sequence). Trimming took 9 bases from V and 8 from J; bases not matched to a gene: 7. The CDR3 sequence is 14 residues long. The CDR3 sequence: CASRDRGQGEKLFF. CDR3 bases: TGTGCCAGCCGGGACAGGGGGCAGGGAGAAAAACTGTTTTTT.

Many counts were recorded for this clonotype. The chain joins TRBV5-1 to TRBJ2-3; 8 bases agree with TRBD2. Germline CDR1 reads SGHRS; CDR2 reads YFSETQ. CDR3 size: 15 residues. The J segment lost 4 bases and the V segment lost 1 base, leaving 5 bases of the junction unmatched. The DNA for the CDR3 is TGCGCCAGCAGCTTGTCTACTAGCGGCTCAGATACGCAGTATTTT. This gives the protein CASSLSTSGSDTQYF. Filled out from reference TRBV5-1 and TRBJ2-3, the complete variable domain reads KAGVTQTPRYLIKTRGQQVTLSCSPISGHRSVSWYQQTPGQGLQFLFEYFSETQRNKGNFPGRFSGRQFSNSRSEMNVSTLELGDSALYLCASSLSTSGSDTQYFGPGTRLTVL.